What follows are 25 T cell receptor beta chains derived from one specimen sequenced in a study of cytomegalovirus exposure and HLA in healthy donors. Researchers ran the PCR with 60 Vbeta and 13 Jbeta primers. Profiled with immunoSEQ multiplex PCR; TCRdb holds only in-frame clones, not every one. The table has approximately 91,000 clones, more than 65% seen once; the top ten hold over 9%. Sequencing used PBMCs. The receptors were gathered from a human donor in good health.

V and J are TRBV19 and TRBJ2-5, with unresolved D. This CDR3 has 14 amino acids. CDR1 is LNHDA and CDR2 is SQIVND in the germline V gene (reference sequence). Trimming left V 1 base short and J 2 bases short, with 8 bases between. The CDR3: CASSIAGVQETQYF. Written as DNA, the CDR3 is TGTGCCAGTAGTATAGCAGGTGTTCAAGAGACCCAGTACTTC. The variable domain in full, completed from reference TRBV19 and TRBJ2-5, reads DGGITQSPKYLFRKEGQNVTLSCEQNLNHDAMYWYRQDPGQGLRLIYYSQIVNDFQKGDIAEGYSVSREKKESFPLTVTSAQKNPTAFYLCASSIAGVQETQYFGPGTRLLVL.

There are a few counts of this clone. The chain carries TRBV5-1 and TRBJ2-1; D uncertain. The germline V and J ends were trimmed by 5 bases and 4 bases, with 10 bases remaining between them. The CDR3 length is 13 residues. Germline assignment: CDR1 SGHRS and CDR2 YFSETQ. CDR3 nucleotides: TGCGCCAGCAGTGTGAGTCCGTACAATGAGCAGTTCTTC. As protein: CASSVSPYNEQFF.

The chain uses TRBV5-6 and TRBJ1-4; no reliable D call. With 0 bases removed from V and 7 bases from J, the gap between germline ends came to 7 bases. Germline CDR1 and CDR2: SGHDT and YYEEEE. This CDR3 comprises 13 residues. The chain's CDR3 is CASSLGSGEKLFF. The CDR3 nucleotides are TGTGCCAGCAGCTTGGGCTCGGGTGAAAAACTGTTTTTT.

CDR3 coding DNA: TGTGCCAGCAGCTTGGTCCCAGGGGGCAGTAACTATGGCTACACCTTC. The encoded protein is CASSLVPGGSNYGYTF. This chain uses TRBV5-4 with TRBJ1-2, with 8 nucleotides matching TRBD1. The CDR3 sequence is 16 residues long. The germline V gene encodes CDR1 SGHNT and CDR2 YYREEE (reference sequence). The V gene end was trimmed by 0 bases and the J gene end by 1 base; junction bases not matched to a gene: 5.

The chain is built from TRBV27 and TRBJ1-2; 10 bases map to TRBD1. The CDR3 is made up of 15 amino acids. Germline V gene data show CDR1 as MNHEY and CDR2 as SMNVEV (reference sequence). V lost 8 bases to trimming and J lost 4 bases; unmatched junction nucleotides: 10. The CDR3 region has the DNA TGTGCCAGCGCGTTCCAGACAGGGGGCATCTATGGCTACACCTTC. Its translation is CASAFQTGGIYGYTF.

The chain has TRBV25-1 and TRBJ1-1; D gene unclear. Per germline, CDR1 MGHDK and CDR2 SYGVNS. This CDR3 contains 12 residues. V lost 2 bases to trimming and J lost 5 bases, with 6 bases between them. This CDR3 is CASSEGQTEAFF. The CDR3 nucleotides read TGTGCCAGCAGTGAAGGGCAGACTGAAGCTTTCTTT.

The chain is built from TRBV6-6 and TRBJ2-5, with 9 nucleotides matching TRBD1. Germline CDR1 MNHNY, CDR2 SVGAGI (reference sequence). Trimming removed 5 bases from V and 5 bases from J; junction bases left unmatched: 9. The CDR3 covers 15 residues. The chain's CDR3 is CASSLPTGGGETQYF. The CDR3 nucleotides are TGTGCCAGCAGTCTACCAACAGGGGGCGGGGAGACCCAGTACTTC.

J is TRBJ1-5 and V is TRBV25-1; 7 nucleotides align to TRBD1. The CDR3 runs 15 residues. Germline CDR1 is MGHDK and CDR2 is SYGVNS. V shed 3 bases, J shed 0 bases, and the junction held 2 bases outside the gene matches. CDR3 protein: CASSDGTDSNQPQHF. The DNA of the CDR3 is TGTGCCAGCAGTGACGGGACAGATAGCAATCAGCCCCAGCATTTT.

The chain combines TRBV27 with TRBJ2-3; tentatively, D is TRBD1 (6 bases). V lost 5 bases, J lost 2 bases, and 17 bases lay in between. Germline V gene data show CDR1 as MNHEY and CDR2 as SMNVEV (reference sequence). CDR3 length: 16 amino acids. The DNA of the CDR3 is TGTGCCAGCAGTCCAAATCAGGGGCCCCCCACAGATACGCAGTATTTT. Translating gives CASSPNQGPPTDTQYF.

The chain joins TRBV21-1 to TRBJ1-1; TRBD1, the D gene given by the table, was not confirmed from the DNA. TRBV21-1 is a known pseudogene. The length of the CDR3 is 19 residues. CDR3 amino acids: CASSKWLTGTGGRSTEAFF. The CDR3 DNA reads TGTGCCAGCAGCAAGTGGTTAACCGGGACAGGGGGCCGATCCACTGAAGCTTTCTTT.

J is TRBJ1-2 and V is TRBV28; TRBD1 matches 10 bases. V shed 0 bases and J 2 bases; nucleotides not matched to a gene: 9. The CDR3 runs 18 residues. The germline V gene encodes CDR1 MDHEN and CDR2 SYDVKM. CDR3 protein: CASSLWGNRGQGNYGYTF. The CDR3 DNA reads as TGTGCCAGCAGTTTATGGGGTAATCGGGGACAGGGGAACTATGGCTACACCTTC.

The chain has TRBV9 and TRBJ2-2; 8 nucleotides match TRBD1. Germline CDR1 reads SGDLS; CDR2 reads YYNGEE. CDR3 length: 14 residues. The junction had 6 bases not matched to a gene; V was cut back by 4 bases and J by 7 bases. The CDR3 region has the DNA TGTGCCAGCAGCCCCCAGGGGGCGGGCGGGGAGCTGTTTTTT. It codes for CASSPQGAGGELFF.

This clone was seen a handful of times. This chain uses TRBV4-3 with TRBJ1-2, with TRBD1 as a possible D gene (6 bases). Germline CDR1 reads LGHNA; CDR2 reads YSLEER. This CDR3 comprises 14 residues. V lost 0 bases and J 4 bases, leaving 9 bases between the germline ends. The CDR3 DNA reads TGCGCCAGCAGCCAAGAGCAGGGGACCTATGGCTACACCTTC. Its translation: CASSQEQGTYGYTF.

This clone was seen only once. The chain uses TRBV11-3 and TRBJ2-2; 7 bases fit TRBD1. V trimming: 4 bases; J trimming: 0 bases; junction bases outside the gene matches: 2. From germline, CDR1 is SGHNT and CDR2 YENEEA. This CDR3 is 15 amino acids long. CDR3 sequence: CASSSGQANTGELFF. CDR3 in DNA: TGTGCCAGCAGCTCAGGACAGGCGAACACCGGGGAGCTGTTTTTT.

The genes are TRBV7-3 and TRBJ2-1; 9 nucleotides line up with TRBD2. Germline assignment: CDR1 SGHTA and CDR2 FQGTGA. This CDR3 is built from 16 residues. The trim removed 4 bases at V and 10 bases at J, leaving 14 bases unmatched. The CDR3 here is CASSSGLSGRRGEQFF. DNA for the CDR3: TGTGCCAGCAGCTCTGGTCTTAGCGGGAGACGTGGCGAGCAGTTCTTC.

This chain's CDR3 is CASSEGLGGHEQYF. CDR3 sequence (DNA): TGTGCCAGCAGTGAAGGGCTGGGAGGGCACGAGCAGTACTTC. This chain links TRBV2 with TRBJ2-7; TRBD2 matches 7 bases. The CDR3 has 14 amino acids. V shed 1 base, J shed 5 bases, and the junction held 5 bases outside the gene matches. CDR1 SNHLY and CDR2 FYNNEI come from the germline V gene. The full variable domain, with the rest looked up from reference TRBV2 and TRBJ2-7, is EPEVTQTPSHQVTQMGQEVILRCVPISNHLYFYWYRQILGQKVEFLVSFYNNEISEKSEIFDDQFSVERPDGSNFTLKIRSTKLEDSAMYFCASSEGLGGHEQYFGPGTRLTVT.

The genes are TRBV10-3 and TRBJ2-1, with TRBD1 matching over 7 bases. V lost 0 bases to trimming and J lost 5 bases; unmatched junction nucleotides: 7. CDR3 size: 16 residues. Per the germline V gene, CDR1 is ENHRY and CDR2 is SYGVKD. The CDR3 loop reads CAISESVRQGNNEQFF. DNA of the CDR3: TGTGCCATCAGTGAGTCCGTGAGACAGGGAAACAATGAGCAGTTCTTC.

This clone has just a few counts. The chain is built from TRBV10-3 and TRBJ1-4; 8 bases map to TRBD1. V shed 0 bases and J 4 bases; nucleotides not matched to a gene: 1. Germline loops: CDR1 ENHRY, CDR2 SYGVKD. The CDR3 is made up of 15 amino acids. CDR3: CAISESDRVNEKLFF. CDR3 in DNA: TGTGCCATCAGTGAGTCGGACAGGGTTAATGAAAAACTGTTTTTT.

CDR3 in DNA: TGTGCCAGCAGTCGCATAGCGGGAGACTGGGGTGAGCAGTTCTTC. Translated: CASSRIAGDWGEQFF. The genes are TRBV6-4 and TRBJ2-1; 9 bases are a match to TRBD2. This CDR3 comprises 15 residues. Unmatched junction bases numbered 11, after V lost 5 bases and J lost 9 bases. Germline V gene data show CDR1 as MRHNA and CDR2 as SNTAGT.

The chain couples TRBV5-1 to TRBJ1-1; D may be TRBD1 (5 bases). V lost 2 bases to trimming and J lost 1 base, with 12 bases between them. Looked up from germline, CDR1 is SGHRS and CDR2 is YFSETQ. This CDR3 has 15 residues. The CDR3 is CASSFQAGPNTEAFF. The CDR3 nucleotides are TGCGCCAGCAGCTTTCAGGCAGGGCCGAACACTGAAGCTTTCTTT. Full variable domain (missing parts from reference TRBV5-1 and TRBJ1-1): KAGVTQTPRYLIKTRGQQVTLSCSPISGHRSVSWYQQTPGQGLQFLFEYFSETQRNKGNFPGRFSGRQFSNSRSEMNVSTLELGDSALYLCASSFQAGPNTEAFFGQGTRLTVV.

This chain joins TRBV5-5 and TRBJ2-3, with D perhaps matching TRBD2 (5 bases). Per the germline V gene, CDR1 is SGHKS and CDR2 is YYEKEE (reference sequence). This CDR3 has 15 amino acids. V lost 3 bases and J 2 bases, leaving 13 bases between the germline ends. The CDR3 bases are TGTGCCAGCAGCTCCGGGGTTCGATACACAGATACGCAGTATTTT. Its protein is CASSSGVRYTDTQYF. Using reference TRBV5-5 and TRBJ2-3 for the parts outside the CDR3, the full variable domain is DAGVTQSPTHLIKTRGQQVTLRCSPISGHKSVSWYQQVLGQGPQFIFQYYEKEERGRGNFPDRFSARQFPNYSSELNVNALLLGDSALYLCASSSGVRYTDTQYFGPGTRLTVL.

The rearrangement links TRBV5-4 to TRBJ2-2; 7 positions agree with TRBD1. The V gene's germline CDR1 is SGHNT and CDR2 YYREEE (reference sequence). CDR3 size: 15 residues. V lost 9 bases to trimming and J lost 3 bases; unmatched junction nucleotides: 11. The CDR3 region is CATEPRGPDTGELFF. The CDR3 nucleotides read TGTGCCACCGAGCCTAGGGGGCCTGACACCGGGGAGCTGTTTTTT.

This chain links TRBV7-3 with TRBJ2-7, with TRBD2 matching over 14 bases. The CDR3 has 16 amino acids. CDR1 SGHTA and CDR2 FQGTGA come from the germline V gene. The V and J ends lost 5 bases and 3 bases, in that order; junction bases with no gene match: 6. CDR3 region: CASSLEGTSGSYEQYF. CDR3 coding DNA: TGTGCCAGCAGCCTAGAAGGGACTAGCGGGAGCTACGAGCAGTACTTC. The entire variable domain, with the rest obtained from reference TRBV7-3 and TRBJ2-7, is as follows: GAGVSQTPSNKVTEKGKYVELRCDPISGHTALYWYRQSLGQGPEFLIYFQGTGAADDSGLPNDRFFAVRPEGSVSTLKIQRTERGDSAVYLCASSLEGTSGSYEQYFGPGTRLTVT.

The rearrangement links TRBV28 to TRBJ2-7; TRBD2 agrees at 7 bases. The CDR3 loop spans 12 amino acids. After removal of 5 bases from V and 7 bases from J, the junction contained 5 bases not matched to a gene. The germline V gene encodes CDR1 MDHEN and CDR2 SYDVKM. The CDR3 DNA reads TGTGCCAGCAGTCTGACTAGCAAAGAGCAGTACTTC. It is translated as CASSLTSKEQYF. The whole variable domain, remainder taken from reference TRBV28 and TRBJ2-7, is DVKVTQSSRYLVKRTGEKVFLECVQDMDHENMFWYRQDPGLGLRLIYFSYDVKMKEKGDIPEGYSVSREKKERFSLILESASTNQTSMYLCASSLTSKEQYFGPGTRLTVT.

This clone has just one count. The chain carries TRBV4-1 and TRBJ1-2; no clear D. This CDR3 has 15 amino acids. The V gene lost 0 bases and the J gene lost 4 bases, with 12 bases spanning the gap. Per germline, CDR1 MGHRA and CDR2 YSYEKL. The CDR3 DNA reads TGCGCCAGCAGCCAAGAAGCGGGCAGCCGCTATGGCTACACCTTC. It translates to CASSQEAGSRYGYTF.